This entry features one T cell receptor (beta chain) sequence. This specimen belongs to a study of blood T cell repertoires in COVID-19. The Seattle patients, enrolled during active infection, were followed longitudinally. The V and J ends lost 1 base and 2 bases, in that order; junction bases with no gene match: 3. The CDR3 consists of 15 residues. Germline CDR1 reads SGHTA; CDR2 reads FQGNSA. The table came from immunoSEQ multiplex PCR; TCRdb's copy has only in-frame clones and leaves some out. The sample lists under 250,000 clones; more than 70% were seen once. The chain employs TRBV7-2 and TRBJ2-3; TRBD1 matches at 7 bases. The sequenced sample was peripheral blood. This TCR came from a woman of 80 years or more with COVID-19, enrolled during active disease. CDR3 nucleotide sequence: TGTGCCAGCAGCTTAGAAACAGGGGACACAGATACGCAGTATTTT. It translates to CASSLETGDTDTQYF.